What follows are 27 T cell receptor beta chains derived from one specimen sequenced in a study of blood T cell repertoires in COVID-19. Profiled with immunoSEQ multiplex PCR; TCRdb holds only in-frame clones, not every one. The sample lists 430,000 or so clones, around 90% occurring once. Sequenced sample: peripheral blood. These TCRs come from a man aged 18 to 29 with COVID-19, enrolled during active disease.

J is TRBJ1-6 and V is TRBV2, with 9 bases aligning to TRBD1. V lost 6 bases and J lost 10; bases outside the gene matches: 10. Germline V CDR1 and CDR2: SNHLY, FYNNEI. The CDR3 has 15 amino acids. The CDR3 nucleotides read TGTGCCAGCAGCCGGGACAGGGTTCCGCAATCACCCCTCCACTTT. This gives the protein CASSRDRVPQSPLHF.

The chain uses TRBV2 and TRBJ2-1, with D perhaps matching TRBD1 (6 bases). The CDR3 runs 12 residues. Germline loops: CDR1 SNHLY, CDR2 FYNNEI. V was cut by 9 bases and J by 9 bases, with 15 bases left in between. The CDR3 region has the DNA TGTGCCAGTTCTCCAAGGGGGTCTGAGCAGTTCTTC. Protein: CASSPRGSEQFF.

The rearrangement joins TRBV5-1 to TRBJ1-4; unclear D gene. CDR1 is SGHRS, CDR2 YFSETQ, per germline. CDR3 length: 12 amino acids. Trimming left V 4 bases short and J 8 bases short, with 9 bases between. The CDR3 DNA sequence: TGCGCCAGCAGCCCTGAGGGAGAAAAACTGTTTTTT. Protein sequence: CASSPEGEKLFF.

This chain links TRBV3-1 (or the pseudogene TRBV3-2) with TRBJ2-1; maybe TRBD1 (5 bases). The CDR3 is 15 residues long. CDR1 and CDR2 (germline): LGHDT, YNNKEL (reference sequence). Trimming removed 4 bases from V and 3 bases from J, with 13 bases in between. As DNA, the CDR3 is TGTGCCAGCAGCCGCCAGGGTGGTGGCTACAATGAGCAGTTCTTC. It encodes CASSRQGGGYNEQFF.

The chain is built from TRBV27 and TRBJ2-1; 7 nucleotides match TRBD2. J gave up 4 bases and V 2 bases, and 5 bases lay outside the gene matches. This CDR3 spans 15 amino acids. CDR1 and CDR2 (germline): MNHEY, SMNVEV (reference sequence). CDR3 residues: CASSLAGDGYNEQFF. CDR3 DNA sequence: TGTGCCAGCAGTTTAGCGGGGGATGGTTACAATGAGCAGTTCTTC.

This chain connects TRBV2 to TRBJ2-7, with 7 bases aligning to TRBD1. From germline, CDR1 is SNHLY and CDR2 FYNNEI. J lost 7 bases, V lost 5 bases, and 11 bases had no gene match. CDR3 length: 14 amino acids. This chain's CDR3 is CASSPDREPREQYF. The DNA for the CDR3 is TGTGCCAGCAGTCCAGACAGGGAACCCCGGGAGCAGTACTTC. Filled out from reference TRBV2 and TRBJ2-7, the complete variable domain reads EPEVTQTPSHQVTQMGQEVILRCVPISNHLYFYWYRQILGQKVEFLVSFYNNEISEKSEIFDDQFSVERPDGSNFTLKIRSTKLEDSAMYFCASSPDREPREQYFGPGTRLTVT.

The chain has TRBV11-3 and TRBJ2-7, with 11 positions matching TRBD2. The V gene end was trimmed by 4 bases and the J gene end by 7 bases; junction bases not matched to a gene: 12. Germline lookup yields CDR1 SGHNT and CDR2 YENEEA. The CDR3 runs to 16 residues. The CDR3 reads CASSSPSSGRAGEQYF. Here the CDR3 DNA reads TGTGCCAGCAGCTCCCCAAGTAGCGGGAGGGCCGGGGAGCAGTACTTC.

This clone has more than one count but fewer than ten. The V gene is TRBV2, the J gene TRBJ2-7; tentatively, D is TRBD2 (5 bases). V lost 6 bases, J lost 3 bases, and 9 bases lay in between. This CDR3 has 12 residues. CDR1 and CDR2 (germline): SNHLY, FYNNEI. The CDR3 sequence: CASSLGNYEQYF. In DNA, the CDR3 is TGTGCCAGCAGCCTCGGGAACTACGAGCAGTACTTC.

V is TRBV18 and J is TRBJ1-5; D perhaps matches TRBD1 (5 bases). Germline CDR1 is KGHSH and CDR2 is LQKENI. The CDR3 runs 16 residues. Trimming cost V 2 bases and J 6 bases, with 17 bases left between them. DNA of the CDR3: TGTGCCAGCTCACCAGGGCCGCCGTCGGGGGGTCAGCCCCAGCATTTT. It encodes CASSPGPPSGGQPQHF.

V gene TRBV3-1 (or the pseudogene TRBV3-2) combines with J gene TRBJ2-5; D gene ambiguous. V was cut by 2 bases and J by 5 bases, with 9 bases left in between. Germline assignment: CDR1 LGHDT and CDR2 YNNKEL (reference sequence). This CDR3 spans 13 amino acids. The CDR3 DNA reads TGTGCCAGCAGCCAAACCCCTCGGGAGACCCAGTACTTC. Its protein product is CASSQTPRETQYF.

The chain links TRBV19 to TRBJ1-6; 10 nucleotides agree with TRBD1. The CDR3 loop spans 16 amino acids. The trim removed 4 bases at V and 2 bases at J, leaving 2 bases unmatched. CDR1 is LNHDA, CDR2 SQIVND, per germline (reference sequence). The CDR3, as DNA: TGTGCCAGTAGTACCGGGACAGGGGCCTATAATTCACCCCTCCACTTT. Translating it yields CASSTGTGAYNSPLHF. Together with reference TRBV19 and TRBJ1-6, the CDR3 gives the full variable domain: DGGITQSPKYLFRKEGQNVTLSCEQNLNHDAMYWYRQDPGQGLRLIYYSQIVNDFQKGDIAEGYSVSREKKESFPLTVTSAQKNPTAFYLCASSTGTGAYNSPLHFGNGTRLTVT.

The V gene is TRBV4-2, the J gene TRBJ2-7, with D tentatively TRBD1 (6 bases). Trimming stripped 7 bases from V and 2 bases from J, with 18 bases between. Germline values: CDR1 LGHNA, CDR2 YNFKEQ. This CDR3 comprises 15 residues. The CDR3: CASIPGRSGAYEQYF. CDR3 nucleotide sequence: TGTGCCAGCATCCCGGGGAGATCAGGGGCCTACGAGCAGTACTTC.

The gene calls are TRBV7-9 and TRBJ2-7; D is undetermined. The length of the CDR3 is 12 residues. Per the germline V gene, CDR1 is SEHNR and CDR2 is FQNEAQ (reference sequence). With 1 base removed from V and 6 bases from J, the gap between germline ends came to 7 bases. CDR3 nucleotide sequence: TGTGCCAGCAGCTTAGTTAAGAGCGAGCAGTACTTC. Residues: CASSLVKSEQYF.

The rearrangement joins TRBV23-1 to TRBJ2-7, with a weak D call TRBD2 (6 bases). TRBV23-1 is marked as an open reading frame, function uncertain. The germline V and J ends were trimmed by 7 bases and 5 bases, with 24 bases remaining between them. This CDR3 is 16 amino acids long. This CDR3 reads CASTPPGRARENEQYF. CDR3 sequence (DNA): TGCGCCAGCACCCCGCCCGGCAGGGCACGGGAGAACGAGCAGTACTTC.

V is TRBV2 and J is TRBJ1-5; 8 positions match TRBD1. The J segment lost 1 base and the V segment lost 6 bases, leaving 8 bases of the junction unmatched. Germline assignment: CDR1 SNHLY and CDR2 FYNNEI. CDR3 size: 16 residues. In nucleotides, the CDR3 is TGTGCCAGCAGCTTGGGACAGGCGAGGAGCAATCAGCCCCAGCATTTT. Its translation: CASSLGQARSNQPQHF.

This chain joins TRBV6-1 and TRBJ1-1; D perhaps matches TRBD1 (5 bases). Between the trimmed V and J ends, which lost 2 bases and 2 bases, there was a span of 9 bases. The length of the CDR3 is 14 residues. CDR1 MNHNS and CDR2 SASEGT come from the germline V gene. DNA of the CDR3: TGTGCCAGCAGTGAACTGGGGGGTAACACTGAAGCTTTCTTT. It yields the protein CASSELGGNTEAFF.

The chain carries TRBV3-1 (or the pseudogene TRBV3-2) and TRBJ2-2, with 8 bases matching TRBD2. The germline gives CDR1 LGHDT, CDR2 YNNKEL (reference sequence). The CDR3 covers 14 residues. J gave up 4 bases and V 5 bases, and 3 bases lay outside the gene matches. CDR3 sequence reads: CASSSRGGTGELFF. The CDR3 nucleotides read TGTGCCAGCAGCTCCCGGGGGGGCACCGGGGAGCTGTTTTTT.

The chain combines TRBV18 with TRBJ2-3, with a weak D call TRBD2 (5 bases). V gave up 6 bases and J gave up 2 bases, with 15 bases separating them. The CDR3 length is 15 residues. The germline gives CDR1 KGHSH, CDR2 LQKENI. The CDR3 DNA reads TGTGCCAGCTCTCAAGGACTCGAGATCACAGATACGCAGTATTTT. The encoded protein is CASSQGLEITDTQYF.

The chain recombines TRBV3-1 (or the pseudogene TRBV3-2) with TRBJ2-3; 7 bases fit TRBD2. Germline CDR1 reads LGHDT; CDR2 reads YNNKEL (reference sequence). The junction had 8 bases not matched to a gene; V was cut back by 4 bases and J by 4 bases. There are 15 residues in the CDR3. The CDR3 bases are TGTGCCAGCAGCCCCTTAGCGGGCCCAGCAGATACGCAGTATTTT. This translates into CASSPLAGPADTQYF.

This clone was observed a handful of times. The chain recombines TRBV30 with TRBJ1-4; D is uncertain. Germline lookup yields CDR1 GTSNPN and CDR2 SVGIG (reference sequence). The CDR3 runs to 14 residues. The ends were cut back, 2 bases at V and 2 bases at J, with 9 bases in the middle. CDR3 in amino acids: CAWSIGDTNEKLFF. The CDR3 DNA reads as TGTGCCTGGAGTATTGGAGACACTAATGAAAAACTGTTTTTT.

This rearrangement joins TRBV11-2 to TRBJ2-5; tentatively, D is TRBD2 (5 bases). V lost 1 base to trimming and J lost 7 bases, with 13 bases between them. CDR1 is SGHAT and CDR2 is FQNNGV in the germline V gene. CDR3 size: 14 residues. In DNA form, the CDR3 reads TGTGCCAGCAGCTTAGTTGTGACTAAGAGGACCCAGTACTTC. Translation gives CASSLVVTKRTQYF.

This chain connects TRBV6-5 to TRBJ1-1, with unresolved D. Trimming removed 10 bases from V and 5 bases from J, with 14 bases in between. CDR1 is MNHEY and CDR2 is SVGAGI in the germline V gene. This CDR3 has 12 amino acids. CDR3 DNA sequence: TGTGCCACCCGACGAGGAGGGACTGAAGCTTTCTTT. This codes for CATRRGGTEAFF.

The chain recombines TRBV19 with TRBJ2-1; TRBD2 aligns across 12 bases. The CDR3 length is 15 residues. With 6 bases clipped from V and 4 bases from J, the junction kept 4 bases outside the gene matches. Looked up from germline, CDR1 is LNHDA and CDR2 is SQIVND (reference sequence). The CDR3 sequence: CASSKLAGGYNEQFF. Written as DNA, the CDR3 is TGTGCCAGTAGCAAACTAGCGGGAGGATACAATGAGCAGTTCTTC.

CDR3: CASSSPYEQFF. The CDR3 bases are TGTGCCAGCAGCTCCCCCTATGAGCAGTTCTTC. The chain combines TRBV11-3 with TRBJ2-1; unclear D gene. The CDR3 sequence is 11 residues long. Germline-derived CDR1 and CDR2 are SGHNT and YENEEA. V lost 4 bases to trimming and J lost 8 bases, with 6 bases between them.

The chain has TRBV2 and TRBJ2-7, with D maybe TRBD1 (6 bases). Per germline, CDR1 SNHLY and CDR2 FYNNEI. V gave up 4 bases and J gave up 0 bases, with 10 bases separating them. The CDR3 runs 14 residues. The CDR3 protein is CASSGTVLSYEQYF. DNA of the CDR3: TGTGCCAGCAGTGGGACAGTTCTCTCCTACGAGCAGTACTTC.

The J gene is TRBJ2-3, the V gene TRBV21-1; TRBD2 reflects the table's D call only, with no check against the DNA. TRBV21-1 is described as a pseudogene. The CDR3 is made up of 17 amino acids. The CDR3: CASSKGSGGGSTDTQYF. In nucleotides, the CDR3 is TGTGCCAGCAGCAAAGGTAGCGGCGGAGGGAGCACAGATACGCAGTATTTT.

Concerning this clone itself: Other DNA sequences within the sample encode an identical CDR3. This chain uses TRBV18 with TRBJ1-1, with D maybe TRBD1 (6 bases). From germline, CDR1 is KGHSH and CDR2 LQKENI. The germline V and J ends were trimmed by 2 bases and 2 bases, with 9 bases remaining between them. This CDR3 spans 14 amino acids. The CDR3 loop reads CASSPDRRNTEAFF. The CDR3 DNA follows: TGTGCCAGCTCACCAGACAGGAGAAACACTGAAGCTTTCTTT.